This TCR beta chain is drawn from a study of naive and memory T cell subsets. Two oligonucleotides, mixed equimolar, formed the beta constant-region primer covering TRBC1 and TRBC2. Four rounds of PCR amplified the ligated cDNA using nested alpha and beta constant-region primers plus SP2. TCRdb passed the UMI-ligation and nested PCR reads through MiXCR, listing each CDR3 protein once. The sample records over 80,000 distinct CDR3 sequences, around 11% being singletons. CDR1 is LNHNV and CDR2 is YYDKDF in the germline V gene (reference sequence). V was shortened by 3 bases and J by 2 bases, with 11 bases between the two germline ends. The CDR3 is 16 residues long. Study-wide results and caveats: A few larger clonotypes appeared in naive repertoires, especially CD8, possibly memory cells re-expressing CD45RA. Over 85% of naive TCR sequences appeared only once, unlike memory subsets.

This clonotype came up many times. No antigen is known for it. The chain links TRBV15 to TRBJ2-6; D possibly matches TRBD1 or TRBD2 (5 bases each). The receptor comes from a human donor in good health. Sequenced: naive CD4+ T cells from blood. The CDR3 is CATSSRVGAGANVLTF. The CDR3, as DNA: TGTGCCACCAGCAGCCGGGTGGGGGCTGGGGCCAACGTCCTGACTTTC.